A selection of T cell receptor beta chains follows, all from one sample in a study of T cells in Graves' hyperthyroidism and ophthalmopathy. Each CDR3 protein is one row after TCRdb ran MiXCR on the multiplex PCR reads. The table shows about 420,000 distinct CDR3 sequences, with approximately 14% occurring only once. The sample was blood. All receptors come from a woman aged 18-29 years with Graves' hyperthyroidism. Both conserved end residues are trimmed from each CDR3. Clone size appears in some rows only: once, few, many, or a class for an expanded clone.

>few|TRBJ1-1|TRBV4-1
ASSQETPGLGMNTEAF
>NA|TRBJ1-1|TRBV25-1
ASSEGSGRTEAF
>few|TRBJ1-1|TRBV3-1
ASSDLTNTEAF
>many|TRBJ2-1|TRBV7-9
ASSLATVNEQF
>NA|TRBJ1-2|TRBV5-6
ASSLASPYGYT
>many|TRBJ2-7|TRBV2
ASSEGHQSSYEQY
>NA|TRBJ1-5|TRBV7-9
ASSLGDLRPGGQPQH
>many|TRBJ1-5|TRBV7-2
ASSLGSGTQPQH
>few|TRBJ1-1|TRBV24-1
AASDLLGQNTEAF
>few|TRBJ1-6|TRBV19
ASSSVGGNSPLH
>NA|TRBJ2-6|TRBV30
AWSRVSGANVLT
>few|TRBJ2-3|TRBV28
ASSLAGDDGTDTQY
>NA|TRBJ2-1|TRBV12-3/TRBV12-4
ASKDPYNEQF
>few|TRBJ1-2|TRBV29-1
SAQGLTGVNYGYT
>NA|TRBJ1-5|TRBV20-1
SVLPRGGGVRPQH
>few|TRBJ2-7|TRBV18
ASSRRVGATSYEQY
>NA|TRBJ1-1|TRBV9
ASSVDNTEAF
>many|TRBJ2-1|TRBV2
ASRVAGQNNEQF
>few|TRBJ1-5|TRBV5-6
ASSLGGLGQPQH
>few|TRBJ2-2|TRBV7-6
ASAPFPGQGATDTGELF
>NA|TRBJ2-2|TRBV10-2
ASTPTGDTGELF
>NA|TRBJ2-7|TRBV29-1
SATGAAVGEQY
>many|TRBJ2-5|TRBV28
ASSPHLAGPQETQY
>many|TRBJ2-5|TRBV28
ASSLSGAGETQY
>NA|TRBJ2-1|TRBV19
ASSIGQYNEQF
>many|TRBJ2-3|TRBV2
ASSEGWTGGTDTQY
>many|TRBJ1-2|TRBV12-3/TRBV12-4
ASSPRQGFTYGYT
>many|TRBJ2-7|TRBV5-1
ASSIGPSSYEQY
>many|TRBJ1-5|TRBV19
ASSIDGSRGTHQPQH
>NA|TRBJ2-2|TRBV19
ASNGWTGNTGELF
>many|TRBJ2-7|TRBV7-3
ASSPTQSGSDEQY
>few|TRBJ1-1|TRBV7-8
ASSSPLDSQNTFWGEAF
>many|TRBJ2-1|TRBV7-2
ASSLWQSRSYNEQF
>many|TRBJ1-1|TRBV28
ASTLTSMNTEAF
>many|TRBJ2-2|TRBV24-1
ATSDGGLSGELF
>many|TRBJ1-6|TRBV6-1
ASYRGPPSSYNSPLH